One sample yielded the 24 T cell receptor beta chains listed below, sequenced in a study of regulatory T cells in long-lasting Graves disease. Time point reported: newly diagnosed GD, antithyroid drugs for less than 3 months. PBMC RNA served as the TCR library source. In building TCR beta libraries, iRepertoire HTBI primers were used together with Arm-PCR of CDR3 regions. A single record per CDR3 protein comes from TCRdb applying MiXCR to the multiplex PCR reads. The sample lists roughly 560,000 distinct CDR3 sequences, 12% occurring once. This same sample was also part of a study on T cells in Graves' hyperthyroidism and ophthalmopathy.

The sample here was peripheral blood mononuclear cells (PBMCs), taken at new diagnosis, from a patient treated with antithyroid drugs. The receptors were gathered from a woman aged 25 to 39 with Graves disease.

Many counts were recorded for this clonotype. The chain links TRBV12-3 or TRBV12-4 to TRBJ2-7, with 8 bases matching TRBD1. V trimming: 6 bases; J trimming: 0 bases; junction bases outside the gene matches: 10. The CDR3 covers 16 residues. The CDR3 spells CASSTLWTGSSYEQYF. The CDR3 nucleotides read TGTGCCAGCAGCACCTTATGGACAGGGAGCTCCTACGAGCAGTACTTC.

Comment on this clonotype: Its ends do not fully match the called genes, so a read error is possible. This rearrangement joins TRBV10-3 to TRBJ1-1, with D possibly TRBD1 on 6 matching bases. The CDR3 sequence is 19 residues long. Germline V gene data show CDR1 as ENHRY and CDR2 as SYGVKD. This chain's CDR3 is CAISGETQGSPGRWTEAFF. In DNA, the CDR3 is TGTGCCATCAGTGGGGAAACACAGGGCTCACCGGGGAGGTGGACTGAAGCCTTCTTT.

In its sample, this clonotype was seen many times. V gene TRBV7-8 combines with J gene TRBJ1-6; D uncertain. CDR3 size: 17 residues. Per the germline V gene, CDR1 is SGHVS and CDR2 is FQNEAQ. V was shortened by 3 bases and J by 0 bases, with 12 bases between the two germline ends. The CDR3 region has the DNA TGTGCCAGCAGCTTTAACACGCGCAGCTCCTATAATTCACCCCTCCACTTT. Its translation is CASSFNTRSSYNSPLHF.

There are many counts of this clonotype. The V and J genes are TRBV7-2 and TRBJ1-2, with TRBD1 identical over 9 bases. Germline V gene data show CDR1 as SGHTA and CDR2 as FQGNSA. V shed 4 bases and J 6 bases; nucleotides not matched to a gene: 12. The CDR3 covers 16 residues. For the CDR3, the DNA is TGTGCCAGCAGCTCCTGGGACAGGGTTAGTGGAGATGGCTACACCTTC. Amino acid sequence: CASSSWDRVSGDGYTF. The full variable domain, with the rest looked up from reference TRBV7-2 and TRBJ1-2, is GAGVSQSPSNKVTEKGKDVELRCDPISGHTALYWYRQSLGQGLEFLIYFQGNSAPDKSGLPSDRFSAERTGGSVSTLTIQRTQQEDSAVYLCASSSWDRVSGDGYTFGSGTRLTVV.

This clonotype was observed a few times. V is TRBV5-6 and J is TRBJ2-2, with 10 bases identical to TRBD1. The J segment lost 5 bases and the V segment lost 4 bases, leaving 5 bases of the junction unmatched. Germline lookup yields CDR1 SGHDT and CDR2 YYEEEE. CDR3 length equals 15 residues. The DNA for the CDR3 is TGTGCCAGCAGCGCAGTGGGACAGGGGACCGGGGAGCTGTTTTTT. Encoded protein: CASSAVGQGTGELFF. Drawing the rest from reference TRBV5-6 and TRBJ2-2, the complete variable domain is DAGVTQSPTHLIKTRGQQVTLRCSPKSGHDTVSWYQQALGQGPQFIFQYYEEEERQRGNFPDRFSGHQFPNYSSELNVNALLLGDSALYLCASSAVGQGTGELFFGEGSRLTVL.

The sample holds a few counts of this clonotype. This chain links TRBV2 with TRBJ2-7; D not certain. Germline V gene data show CDR1 as SNHLY and CDR2 as FYNNEI. Trimming pared 7 bases from V and 8 bases from J, leaving 12 bases between. CDR3 length: 11 amino acids. The CDR3 DNA reads TGTGCCAGCACCGCCTTGTGGAAGCAGTACTTC. Translated: CASTALWKQYF.

This clonotype was counted ten times or more. The chain combines TRBV12-3 or TRBV12-4 with TRBJ2-5; D not certain. V lost 3 bases to trimming and J lost 5 bases, with 13 bases between them. The CDR3 has 14 amino acids. The CDR3 loop reads CASSFPPVTETQYF. For the CDR3, the DNA is TGTGCCAGCAGTTTCCCACCTGTAACCGAGACCCAGTACTTC.

The chain joins TRBV20-1 to TRBJ1-2; D perhaps matches TRBD1 (5 bases). The germline V gene encodes CDR1 DFQATT and CDR2 SNEGSKA (reference sequence). CDR3 size: 12 residues. V gave up 1 base and J gave up 4 bases, with 7 bases separating them. CDR3 amino acids: CSARGTSYGYTF. CDR3 DNA sequence: TGCAGTGCTAGAGGGACATCCTATGGCTACACCTTC.

This clonotype occurred many times. Sequence at one end of the junction differs from germline and may be a read error. V is TRBV27 and J is TRBJ1-1; D remains unclear. Per the germline V gene, CDR1 is MNHEY and CDR2 is SMNVEV (reference sequence). This CDR3 has 13 amino acids. CDR3 sequence (DNA): TGTGCCAGCAGAAGGCAGCTGAACGCTGAAGCTTTCTTT. It is translated as CASRRQLNAEAFF.

This clonotype showed up many times. The final CDR3 position lacks the conserved phenylalanine or tryptophan, pointing to a likely read error. The DNA is omitted, as the CDR3 cannot be located on it reliably, and the CDR3 follows TCRdb's listing. J is TRBJ1-6 and V is TRBV6-5; the D call TRBD1 from the table was never checked on the DNA. The CDR3 spans 12 amino acids, including both terminal residues. Germline V gives CDR1 MNHEY, CDR2 SVGAGI. The CDR3 is CASSYRSPGAKS.

This clonotype was counted many times. This CDR3 is CASSDNWNSLSAEAFF. In DNA, the CDR3 is TGTGCCAGCAGTGACAATTGGAACAGTCTCAGCGCTGAAGCTTTCTTT. The chain uses TRBV25-1 and TRBJ1-1, with D unresolved. Trimming cost V 3 bases and J 6 bases, with 20 bases left between them. The CDR3 sequence is 16 residues long. Germline V CDR1 and CDR2: MGHDK, SYGVNS.

The genes are TRBV12-3 or TRBV12-4 and TRBJ2-1, with 12 bases identical to TRBD2. The CDR3 totals 16 residues. J gave up 13 bases and V 3 bases, and 13 bases lay outside the gene matches. Here the CDR3 DNA reads TGTGCCAGCAGTTTTCTAGCGGGAGGGGCCTTCTTTAACCAGTTCTTC. This translates into CASSFLAGGAFFNQFF.

This clonotype was observed a few times. This sequence joins TRBV20-1 and TRBJ2-5, with 9 bases fitting TRBD2. There are 15 residues in the CDR3. Germline values: CDR1 DFQATT, CDR2 SNEGSKA (reference sequence). After removal of 0 bases from V and 2 bases from J, the junction contained 4 bases not matched to a gene. This CDR3 reads CSARDRLAGQETQYF. Written as DNA, the CDR3 is TGCAGTGCTAGAGATAGGCTAGCGGGACAAGAGACCCAGTACTTC.

This clonotype was seen ten or more times. CDR3 sequence (DNA): TGTGCCAGCAGTAACCGGGCCGGAATTTACTACGAGCAGTACTTC. It yields the protein CASSNRAGIYYEQYF. The chain combines TRBV27 with TRBJ2-7; D is undetermined. The germline V and J ends were trimmed by 5 bases and 3 bases, with 17 bases remaining between them. Germline values: CDR1 MNHEY, CDR2 SMNVEV (reference sequence). The CDR3 sequence is 15 residues long.

This clonotype was counted ten times or more. The chain recombines TRBV20-1 with TRBJ2-1, with D possibly called TRBD1 or TRBD2 (7 bases each). CDR3 length: 18 amino acids. Per the germline V gene, CDR1 is DFQATT and CDR2 is SNEGSKA (reference sequence). V was pared by 1 base and J by 2 bases, with 21 bases between. CDR3 nucleotide sequence: TGCAGTGCTAGAGGGGGGGGTCACCGGGACAGACCCTACAATGAGCAGTTCTTC. Translated, it gives CSARGGGHRDRPYNEQFF.

There are many counts of this clonotype. The chain couples TRBV2 to TRBJ1-1, with D unresolved. The CDR3 runs 15 residues. CDR1 is SNHLY, CDR2 FYNNEI, per germline. Trimming took 2 bases from V and 4 from J, leaving 14 bases between them. The CDR3 is CASSERTQSSTEAFF. The CDR3 bases are TGTGCCAGCAGTGAACGGACGCAAAGTAGCACTGAAGCTTTCTTT.

This clonotype was recorded many times. The gene calls are TRBV19 and TRBJ2-7; D is undetermined. CDR1 is LNHDA, CDR2 SQIVND, per germline (reference sequence). This CDR3 spans 13 amino acids. V lost 5 bases, J lost 5 bases, and 13 bases lay in between. CDR3 coding DNA: TGTGCCAGTAGTCTCCTCGTCGGCCACGAGCAGTACTTC. Translation: CASSLLVGHEQYF.

This clonotype was counted at least ten times. The J gene is TRBJ2-4, the V gene TRBV12-3 or TRBV12-4; D is ambiguous. The CDR3 has 13 amino acids. With 3 bases removed from V and 4 bases from J, the gap between germline ends came to 7 bases. The CDR3 DNA reads as TGTGCCAGCAGTTTCAACGGAAAAAACATTCAGTACTTC. It specifies CASSFNGKNIQYF.

This clonotype was seen many times. V and J are TRBV11-2 and TRBJ2-1, with 9 bases aligning to TRBD2. With V trimmed by 2 bases and J by 10 bases, 6 bases remained unmatched. The CDR3 is 14 residues long. From germline, CDR1 is SGHAT and CDR2 FQNNGV. CDR3 DNA: TGTGCCAGCAGCTTAAGGGACAGCGGGAGGGAGCAGTTCTTC. It translates to CASSLRDSGREQFF.

The chain is built from TRBV9 and TRBJ2-2; D is unresolved. The V end was cut by 0 bases, the J end by 8 bases, with 8 bases between. Germline CDR1 reads SGDLS; CDR2 reads YYNGEE. The length of the CDR3 is 13 residues. This CDR3 reads CASSVALEGELFF. The DNA of the CDR3 is TGTGCCAGCAGCGTAGCTTTGGAGGGGGAGCTGTTTTTT.

This clonotype has a count of ten or more. The V call is TRBV28, the J call TRBJ1-1; no clear D gene. From germline, CDR1 is MDHEN and CDR2 SYDVKM. The germline V and J ends were trimmed by 5 bases and 0 bases, with 10 bases remaining between them. The CDR3 contains 14 residues. CDR3 protein: CASSHDMMNTEAFF. In DNA, the CDR3 is TGTGCCAGCAGTCACGACATGATGAACACTGAAGCTTTCTTT.

The V and J genes are TRBV6-5 and TRBJ2-1, with 8 bases matching TRBD2. This CDR3 is 15 amino acids long. The V gene end was trimmed by 1 base and the J gene end by 6 bases; junction bases not matched to a gene: 5. Germline CDR1 MNHEY, CDR2 SVGAGI. CDR3 amino acids: CASSYFTGTSNEQFF. CDR3 bases: TGTGCCAGCAGTTACTTTACCGGGACTAGCAATGAGCAGTTCTTC.

The sample holds many counts of this clonotype. This chain uses TRBV18 with TRBJ2-3; D ambiguous. This CDR3 comprises 14 residues. With 2 bases removed from V and 0 bases from J, the gap between germline ends came to 6 bases. CDR1 and CDR2 from the germline V gene are KGHSH and LQKENI. CDR3 region: CASSPVTSTDTQYF. In DNA, the CDR3 is TGTGCCAGCTCACCAGTCACTAGCACAGATACGCAGTATTTT.

This clonotype was seen ten or more times. The chain combines TRBV2 with TRBJ1-4; 7 bases agree with TRBD1. The CDR3 sequence is 15 residues long. The trim removed 7 bases at V and 8 bases at J, leaving 13 bases unmatched. Per germline, CDR1 SNHLY and CDR2 FYNNEI. CDR3 residues: CASNLAGTAGEKLFF. The CDR3 DNA sequence: TGTGCCAGCAATCTAGCCGGGACAGCTGGGGAAAAACTGTTTTTT.